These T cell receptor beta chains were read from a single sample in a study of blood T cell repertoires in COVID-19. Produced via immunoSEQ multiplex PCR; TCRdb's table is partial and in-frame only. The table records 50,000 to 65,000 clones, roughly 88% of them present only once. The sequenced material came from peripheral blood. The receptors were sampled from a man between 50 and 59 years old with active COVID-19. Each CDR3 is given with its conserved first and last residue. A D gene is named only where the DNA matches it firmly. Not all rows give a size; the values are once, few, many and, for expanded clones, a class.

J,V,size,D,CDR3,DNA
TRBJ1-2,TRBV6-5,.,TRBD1,CASSRGQGFYGYTF,TGTGCCAGCAGTCGGGGACAGGGATTCTATGGCTACACCTTC
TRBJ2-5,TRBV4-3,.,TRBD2,CASSQGLGLAGPETQYF,TGCGCCAGCAGCCAAGGCCTTGGACTAGCGGGACCGGAGACCCAGTACTTC
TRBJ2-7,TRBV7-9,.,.,CASSVTTGGAYEQYF,TGTGCCAGCAGCGTCACCACAGGGGGGGCCTACGAGCAGTACTTC
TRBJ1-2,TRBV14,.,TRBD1,CASNRQGHYGYTF,TGTGCCAGCAACCGACAGGGACACTATGGCTACACCTTC
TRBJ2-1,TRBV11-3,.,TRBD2,CASSLHSGGSYNEQFF,TGTGCCAGCAGCCTACATAGCGGGGGGTCCTACAATGAGCAGTTCTTC
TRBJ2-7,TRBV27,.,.,CASSLTGAGLEQYF,TGTGCCAGCAGTTTAACGGGCGCGGGACTCGAGCAGTACTTC
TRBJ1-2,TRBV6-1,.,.,CASSDRSLYGYTF,TGTGCCAGCAGTGATCGGTCACTCTATGGCTACACCTTC
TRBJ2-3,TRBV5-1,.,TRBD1,CASSLPPGQGPDTQYF,TGCGCCAGCAGCTTGCCCCCGGGACAGGGACCAGATACGCAGTATTTT
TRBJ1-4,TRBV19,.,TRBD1,CASSIQGQANEKLFF,TGTGCCAGTAGTATACAAGGACAGGCTAATGAAAAACTGTTTTTT
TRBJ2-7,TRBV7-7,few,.,CASSLGAGPSYEQYF,TGTGCTAGCAGCTTAGGGGCAGGGCCCTCCTACGAGCAGTACTTC
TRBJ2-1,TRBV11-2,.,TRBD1,CASSLGVRTGGNEQFF,TGTGCCAGCAGCTTAGGGGTGAGGACAGGGGGGAATGAGCAGTTCTTC
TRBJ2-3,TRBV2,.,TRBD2,CASGAGTSGGASSGTQYF,TGTGCCAGCGGGGCCGGGACTAGCGGGGGGGCCTCATCCGGTACGCAGTATTTT
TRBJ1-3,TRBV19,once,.,CASSIGQLLSGNTIYF,TGTGCCAGTAGTATCGGACAGCTGCTCTCTGGAAACACCATATATTTT
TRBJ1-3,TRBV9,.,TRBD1,CASSETGLNTIYF,TGTGCCAGCAGCGAGACAGGGTTGAACACCATATATTTT
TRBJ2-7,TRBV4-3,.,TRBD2,CASSRSGDHEQYF,TGCGCCAGCAGCCGTAGCGGGGACCACGAGCAGTACTTC
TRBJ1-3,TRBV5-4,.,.,CASSLGGTSGRGGNTIYF,TGTGCCAGCAGCTTGGGCGGGACCTCGGGGAGGGGTGGAAACACCATATATTTT
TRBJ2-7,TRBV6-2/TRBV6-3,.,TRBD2,CASSRPLGDYGEQYF,TGTGCCAGCAGTAGGCCTTTAGGGGACTATGGCGAGCAGTACTTC
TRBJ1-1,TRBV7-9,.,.,CASSLGQNTEAFF,TGTGCCAGCAGCCTAGGACAGAACACTGAAGCTTTCTTT
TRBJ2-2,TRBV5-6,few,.,CASSSAGELFF,TGTGCCAGCAGCTCCGCCGGGGAGCTGTTTTTT
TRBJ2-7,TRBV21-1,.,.,CASSPKNRGPDEQYF,TGTGCCAGCTCCCCCAAGAACAGGGGGCCTGACGAGCAGTACTTC
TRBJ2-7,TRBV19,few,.,CASSIRQANEQYF,TGTGCCAGTAGTATTCGGCAGGCAAACGAGCAGTACTTC
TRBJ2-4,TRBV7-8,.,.,CASSLGDSKNIQYF,TGTGCCAGCAGCTTAGGGGACTCAAAAAACATTCAGTACTTC
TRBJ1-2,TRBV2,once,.,CASRGDIFHQDGYTF,TGTGCCAGCAGGGGGGACATATTCCATCAGGATGGCTACACCTTC
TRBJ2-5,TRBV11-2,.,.,CASSLAGASVTQYF,TGTGCCAGCAGCTTAGCCGGGGCTAGCGTGACCCAGTACTTC
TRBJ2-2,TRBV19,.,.,CASSLVTGELFF,TGTGCCAGTAGTCTCGTCACCGGGGAGCTGTTTTTT
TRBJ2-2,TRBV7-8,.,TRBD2,CASRTGLASNTGELFF,TGTGCCAGCAGAACGGGACTAGCCTCGAACACCGGGGAGCTGTTTTTT
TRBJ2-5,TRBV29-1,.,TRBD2,CSVGRAGQETQYF,TGCAGCGTAGGAAGAGCGGGGCAAGAGACCCAGTACTTC
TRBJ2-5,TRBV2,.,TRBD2,CASRPGGKQETQYF,TGTGCCAGCAGACCGGGAGGCAAACAAGAGACCCAGTACTTC
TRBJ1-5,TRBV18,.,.,CASSPRPKVSSNQPQHF,TGTGCCAGCTCACCACGCCCGAAAGTAAGCAGCAATCAGCCCCAGCATTTT
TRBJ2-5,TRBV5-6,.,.,CASSLGTIETQYF,TGTGCCAGCAGCTTGGGGACAATCGAGACCCAGTACTTC
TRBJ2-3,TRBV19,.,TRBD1,CASSTRRQTGYTDTQYF,TGTGCCAGTAGTACCCGTAGGCAGACAGGGTATACAGATACGCAGTATTTT
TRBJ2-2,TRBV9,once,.,CASSPSAGELFF,TGTGCCAGCAGCCCCTCGGCCGGGGAGCTGTTTTTT
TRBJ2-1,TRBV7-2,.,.,CASSFSTDYNEQFF,TGTGCCAGCAGCTTTTCGACAGACTACAATGAGCAGTTCTTC
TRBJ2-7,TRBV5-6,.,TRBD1,CASSLRQGKSSYEQYF,TGTGCCAGCAGCTTAAGACAGGGTAAGAGCTCCTACGAGCAGTACTTC
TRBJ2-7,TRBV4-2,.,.,CASSSRGRGSYEQYF,TGTGCCAGCAGCTCCCGCGGGCGTGGGTCCTACGAGCAGTACTTC
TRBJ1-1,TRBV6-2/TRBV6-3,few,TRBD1,CASSYPTGGLSEAFF,TGTGCCAGCAGTTACCCGACAGGGGGCCTGTCTGAAGCTTTCTTT